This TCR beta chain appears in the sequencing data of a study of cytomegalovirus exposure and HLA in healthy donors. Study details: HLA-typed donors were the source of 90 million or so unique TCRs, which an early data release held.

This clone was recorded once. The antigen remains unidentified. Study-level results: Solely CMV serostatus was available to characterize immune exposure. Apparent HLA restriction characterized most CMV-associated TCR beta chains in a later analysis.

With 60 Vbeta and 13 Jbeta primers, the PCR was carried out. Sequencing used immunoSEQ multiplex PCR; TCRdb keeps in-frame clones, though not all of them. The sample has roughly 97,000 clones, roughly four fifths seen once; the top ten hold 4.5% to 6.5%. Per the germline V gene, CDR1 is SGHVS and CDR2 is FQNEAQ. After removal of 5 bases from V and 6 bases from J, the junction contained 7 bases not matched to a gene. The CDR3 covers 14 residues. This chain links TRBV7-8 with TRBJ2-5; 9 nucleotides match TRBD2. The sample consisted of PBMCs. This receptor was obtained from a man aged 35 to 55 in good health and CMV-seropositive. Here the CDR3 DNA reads TGTGCCAGCAGCGGCCGACTAGCGGAGCAGACCCAGTACTTC. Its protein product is CASSGRLAEQTQYF.